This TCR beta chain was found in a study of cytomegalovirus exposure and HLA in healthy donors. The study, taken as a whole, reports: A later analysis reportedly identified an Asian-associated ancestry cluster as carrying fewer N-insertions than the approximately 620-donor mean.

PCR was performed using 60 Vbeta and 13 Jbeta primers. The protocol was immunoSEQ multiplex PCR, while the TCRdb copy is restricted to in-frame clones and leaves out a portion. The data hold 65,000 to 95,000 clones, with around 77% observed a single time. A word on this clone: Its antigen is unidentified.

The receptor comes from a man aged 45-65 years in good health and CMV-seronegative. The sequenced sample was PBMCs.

Here the CDR3 reads CASSPPTGGIDIQYF. The DNA of the CDR3 is TGTGCCAGCAGCCCCCCTACAGGGGGTATTGACATTCAGTACTTC. The rearrangement joins TRBV7-2 to TRBJ2-4, with 8 bases fitting TRBD1. V dropped 5 bases and J dropped 8; count of bases not matched to a gene: 11. This CDR3 is 15 amino acids long. Germline V CDR1 and CDR2: SGHTA, FQGNSA. The complete variable domain, with remaining parts taken from reference TRBV7-2 and TRBJ2-4, reads GAGVSQSPSNKVTEKGKDVELRCDPISGHTALYWYRQSLGQGLEFLIYFQGNSAPDKSGLPSDRFSAERTGGSVSTLTIQRTQQEDSAVYLCASSPPTGGIDIQYFGAGTRLSVL.